These 23 T cell receptor beta chains originate from one sample sequenced in a study of graft-versus-host responses after intestinal transplantation. Profiled with immunoSEQ multiplex PCR; TCRdb holds only in-frame clones, not every one. The sample carries under 9,000 clones, about 26% recorded once. This specimen consisted of alloreactive CD4+ T cells from a mixed lymphocyte reaction culture, obtained before intestinal transplant. Described subset: CFSE-low proliferating T cells sorted from approximately 6-day pre-transplant mixed lymphocyte reaction (GvH or HvG direction). The source is a human patient who received an intestinal transplant.

This clone came up a few times. The genes are TRBV7-6 and TRBJ2-7; 9 bases agree with TRBD2. Germline V CDR1 and CDR2: SGHVS, FNYEAQ. The V gene end was trimmed by 5 bases and the J gene end by 4 bases; junction bases not matched to a gene: 6. This CDR3 comprises 14 residues. CDR3 sequence (DNA): TGTGCCAGCAGCCCAGGACTAGCGCGGTACGAGCAGTACTTC. Protein product: CASSPGLARYEQYF.

J is TRBJ2-7 and V is TRBV6-4; 7 nucleotides agree with TRBD2. This CDR3 has 17 residues. Germline V lookup: CDR1 MRHNA, CDR2 SNTAGT. The V segment lost 5 bases and the J segment 4 bases; nucleotides outside the gene matches: 17. The chain's CDR3 is CASSSAPGTKKVYEQYF. In nucleotides, the CDR3 is TGTGCCAGCAGTTCCGCCCCCGGGACTAAAAAAGTATACGAGCAGTACTTC.

This clone is medium-sized by share. The genes are TRBV5-4 and TRBJ2-7; D tentatively reads TRBD1 or TRBD2 (5 bases each). The V end lost 4 bases, the J end lost 2 bases, and 22 bases lay between the germline ends. The CDR3 contains 17 residues. Germline CDR1 reads SGHNT; CDR2 reads YYREEE (reference sequence). The CDR3 here is CASSVGTDLKATYEQYF. The CDR3 DNA follows: TGTGCCAGCAGCGTCGGGACCGACCTAAAGGCTACCTACGAGCAGTACTTC.

This rearrangement joins TRBV7-2 to TRBJ2-7; TRBD2 might be the D (6 bases). V lost 3 bases, J lost 7 bases, and 13 bases lay in between. CDR1 is SGHTA, CDR2 FQGNSA, per germline. There are 13 residues in the CDR3. This CDR3 reads CASSFSGTGEQYF. As DNA, the CDR3 is TGTGCCAGCAGCTTTTCAGGGACTGGAGAGCAGTACTTC.

This clone was counted a few times. At one of its ends the junction is not consistent with the germline gene, which may arise from a read error. The chain has TRBV20-1 and TRBJ1-2, with TRBD1 as a possible D gene (5 bases). The length of the CDR3 is 11 residues. Germline V gene data show CDR1 as DFQATT and CDR2 as SNEGSKA (reference sequence). CDR3 bases: TGCAGAGCTATAGGGGAGGCCGGCTACACCTTC. It codes for CRAIGEAGYTF.

The chain couples TRBV7-3 to TRBJ2-5, with 13 bases that match TRBD2. The J call may be incorrect, as the DNA end agrees better with TRBJ2-7. This CDR3 region has 14 residues. CDR1 and CDR2 from the germline V gene are SGHTA and FQGTGA. CDR3 residues: CARAGGLAGIEQYF. In nucleotides, the CDR3 is TGTGCCAGGGCGGGGGGACTAGCGGGAATCGAGCAGTACTTC.

The chain carries TRBV2 and TRBJ1-1, with D possibly matching TRBD1 (5 bases). This CDR3 has 13 residues. In germline, CDR1 is SNHLY, CDR2 FYNNEI. Trimming removed 3 bases at V and 4 bases at J, with 9 bases between. The CDR3: CASSEGGGTEAFF. The CDR3 DNA reads TGTGCCAGCAGTGAGGGGGGAGGCACTGAAGCTTTCTTT.

This clone came up once. The chain is built from TRBV5-1 and TRBJ2-3; 7 nucleotides align to TRBD2. The germline CDR1 and CDR2 sequences are SGHRS and YFSETQ. The CDR3 has 12 residues. The V and J ends lost 2 bases and 8 bases, in that order; junction bases with no gene match: 2. The DNA of the CDR3 is TGCGCCAGCAGCTTTTGGGAGGGTACGCAGTATTTT. It encodes CASSFWEGTQYF.

This clone was picked up a small number of times. The gene calls are TRBV7-2 and TRBJ1-1; D uncertain. This CDR3 region has 15 residues. V lost 4 bases and J 6 bases, leaving 18 bases between the germline ends. CDR1 is SGHTA and CDR2 is FQGNSA in the germline V gene. The CDR3 sequence is CASSSTTAYGAEAFF. For the CDR3, the DNA is TGTGCCAGCAGCTCTACCACTGCTTACGGGGCTGAAGCTTTCTTT.

This clone was detected only a few times. This chain joins TRBV4-1 and TRBJ1-6, with D tentatively TRBD1 (6 bases). The CDR3 totals 15 residues. V was shortened by 6 bases and J by 7 bases, with 16 bases between the two germline ends. Germline CDR1 MGHRA, CDR2 YSYEKL. The CDR3: CASRNFDRLNSPLHF. In nucleotides, the CDR3 is TGCGCCAGCAGGAACTTCGACAGGCTAAATTCACCCCTCCACTTT.

The chain uses TRBV4-3 and TRBJ1-2; 10 positions agree with TRBD1. CDR1 is LGHNA and CDR2 is YSLEER in the germline V gene. This CDR3 is built from 14 residues. Trimming removed 5 bases from V and 7 bases from J; junction bases left unmatched: 7. CDR3 sequence: CASSRDRGPSGYTF. DNA for the CDR3: TGCGCCAGCAGCAGAGACAGGGGGCCTTCTGGCTACACCTTC.

The rearrangement links TRBV11-3 to TRBJ1-1; D possibly corresponds to TRBD1 (5 bases). Germline V gene lookup returns CDR1 SGHNT and CDR2 YENEEA. This CDR3 has 14 amino acids. Trimming removed 5 bases from V and 4 bases from J, with 14 bases in between. As DNA, the CDR3 is TGTGCCAGCAGCGGACTAGGGGACGGCACTGAAGCTTTCTTT. Its protein is CASSGLGDGTEAFF.

The rearrangement uses TRBV9 and TRBJ1-5; 7 nucleotides align to TRBD1. This CDR3 is built from 18 residues. Germline V gene data show CDR1 as SGDLS and CDR2 as YYNGEE. The V and J ends lost 0 bases and 5 bases, in that order; junction bases with no gene match: 14. The CDR3 DNA reads TGTGCCAGCAGCGTAGTCTATGCCCCAGGGGGACGGGATCAGCCCCAGCATTTT. Its translation: CASSVVYAPGGRDQPQHF.

In its sample, this clone is medium-sized. V is TRBV18 and J is TRBJ1-5, with a tentative D call TRBD1 (5 bases). V was pared by 4 bases and J by 5 bases, with 15 bases between. The CDR3 has 15 amino acids. Per the germline V gene, CDR1 is KGHSH and CDR2 is LQKENI. Here the CDR3 reads CASSRLGGGDQPQHF. In DNA form, the CDR3 reads TGTGCCAGCTCACGGCTGGGGGGAGGGGATCAGCCCCAGCATTTT.

The chain is built from TRBV30 and TRBJ2-2; a possible D gene is TRBD2 (5 bases). V lost 0 bases to trimming and J lost 6 bases, with 8 bases between them. The CDR3 totals 13 residues. From germline, CDR1 is GTSNPN and CDR2 SVGIG (reference sequence). The CDR3: CAWSVSGAGELFF. CDR3 nucleotides: TGTGCCTGGAGTGTATCCGGGGCCGGGGAGCTGTTTTTT.

This clone is large within its sample. The chain employs TRBV18 and TRBJ1-3; D remains unclear. The CDR3 extends over 14 amino acids. V lost 5 bases, J lost 4 bases, and 12 bases lay in between. Germline CDR1 and CDR2: KGHSH and LQKENI. The CDR3 here is CASSGSPDGNTIYF. The CDR3 nucleotides read TGTGCCAGCTCAGGGAGTCCTGACGGAAACACCATATATTTT.

This clone showed up just a few times. The chain couples TRBV6-8 to TRBJ2-7; D unresolved. Looked up from germline, CDR1 is MNHGY and CDR2 is SAAAGT. The CDR3 runs to 14 residues. The ends were cut back, 0 bases at V and 1 base at J, with 7 bases in the middle. Here the CDR3 DNA reads TGTGCCAGCAGTTACTCGATGAGTTCCTACGAGCAGTACTTC. Residues: CASSYSMSSYEQYF.

Relative to its sample, this clone is medium-sized. The CDR3 sequence is CASSSNRYGYTF. CDR3 sequence (DNA): TGTGCCAGCAGTTCCAACCGCTATGGCTACACCTTC. The chain employs TRBV27 and TRBJ1-2; the D is unclear. Between the trimmed V and J ends, which lost 4 bases and 4 bases, there was a span of 7 bases. This CDR3 region has 12 residues. Per the germline V gene, CDR1 is MNHEY and CDR2 is SMNVEV (reference sequence).

By share, this clone ranks as medium-sized (0.01 to 0.1%). V gene TRBV14 combines with J gene TRBJ1-1; maybe TRBD1 (5 bases). CDR1 and CDR2 from the germline V gene are SGHDN and FVKESK. The CDR3 has 13 amino acids. The V end lost 4 bases, the J end lost 0 bases, and 6 bases lay between the germline ends. The CDR3 DNA reads as TGTGCCAGCAGCCGACAGCTGAACACTGAAGCTTTCTTT. It translates to CASSRQLNTEAFF.

The J gene is TRBJ1-6, the V gene TRBV30; D gene uncertain. The germline V and J ends were trimmed by 0 bases and 10 bases, with 10 bases remaining between them. The CDR3 contains 13 residues. Germline V CDR1 and CDR2: GTSNPN, SVGIG (reference sequence). CDR3 in amino acids: CAWSVFRESPLHF. In DNA, the CDR3 is TGTGCCTGGAGTGTATTTAGGGAGTCACCCCTCCACTTT. The variable domain in full, with the rest retrieved from reference TRBV30 and TRBJ1-6, is SQTIHQWPATLVQPVGSPLSLECTVEGTSNPNLYWYRQAAGRGLQLLFYSVGIGQISSEVPQNLSASRPQDRQFILSSKKLLLSDSGFYLCAWSVFRESPLHFGNGTRLTVT.

The CDR3 bases are TGTGCCAGCAGTTTGCAGGGGTTCTATGGCTACACCTTC. Encoded protein: CASSLQGFYGYTF. The chain has TRBV6-5 and TRBJ1-2; weak D call: TRBD1 (6 bases). The CDR3 is made up of 13 amino acids. Between the trimmed V and J ends, which lost 4 bases and 4 bases, there was a span of 10 bases. Germline assignment: CDR1 MNHEY and CDR2 SVGAGI.

The chain recombines TRBV6-8 with TRBJ1-1; D is unresolved. The CDR3 has 12 amino acids. Deletions cut 4 bases from V and 8 bases from J, with 11 bases between. Looked up from germline, CDR1 is MNHGY and CDR2 is SAAAGT. The CDR3 DNA sequence: TGTGCCAGCAGTTCCGCGGAGCACGAAGCTTTCTTT. It is translated as CASSSAEHEAFF.

The rearrangement uses TRBV28 and TRBJ2-7, with D perhaps TRBD1 (5 bases). The CDR3 spans 16 residues. Trimming left V 7 bases short and J 4 bases short, with 23 bases between. CDR1 MDHEN and CDR2 SYDVKM come from the germline V gene. CDR3 sequence: CASTTADQGYSYEQYF. The DNA for the CDR3 is TGTGCCAGCACCACCGCGGATCAGGGTTATTCGTACGAGCAGTACTTC.